One sample yielded the 2 T cell receptor beta chains listed below, sequenced in a study of shared clonotypes between healthy human individuals. Using immunoSEQ multiplex PCR, the repertoire was profiled, and TCRdb retains in-frame clones only, with some absent. The table includes roughly 2,300,000 clones, 85% to 95% detected once. The source material was naive CD4+ T cells from PBMCs. The subset is: CD45RA+ positively selected. The receptor set was obtained from a man between 18 and 35 years old in good health. Some clones in this sample may be carry-over from other donors' samples.

J is TRBJ1-1 and V is TRBV5-6; D is unclear. Germline V gene lookup returns CDR1 SGHDT and CDR2 YYEEEE. The CDR3 sequence is 15 residues long. The V and J ends lost 2 bases and 1 base respectively, with 12 bases between them. The CDR3 DNA follows: TGTGCCAGCAGCTTACCCTTGACGGCGAACACTGAAGCTTTCTTT. Protein sequence: CASSLPLTANTEAFF. Full variable domain (remainder filled in from reference TRBV5-6 and TRBJ1-1): DAGVTQSPTHLIKTRGQQVTLRCSPKSGHDTVSWYQQALGQGPQFIFQYYEEEERQRGNFPDRFSGHQFPNYSSELNVNALLLGDSALYLCASSLPLTANTEAFFGQGTRLTVV.

This chain links TRBV27 with TRBJ1-2; 9 bases are a match to TRBD1. This CDR3 region has 14 residues. Germline trimming cut 6 bases from V and 8 bases from J; bases unmatched to any gene: 10. CDR1 is MNHEY, CDR2 SMNVEV, per germline (reference sequence). The CDR3 reads CASRRSGTGRGYTF. The CDR3 nucleotides are TGTGCCAGCAGGAGATCTGGGACAGGGAGGGGCTACACCTTC.